This T cell receptor (beta chain) originates from a study of OX40 agonist ivuxolimab in advanced cancers. On the study more broadly: Cohort: approximately 79% men, mean age 60, aged about 23 to 79.

Assay used: immunoSEQ multiplex PCR; TCRdb lists only in-frame clones, some missing. This sample has over 60,000 clones, with around 85% found just once. CDR3 length: 15 amino acids. Germline values: CDR1 PRHDT, CDR2 FYEKMQ (reference sequence). As to this clone: The junction differs from germline at one of its ends, possibly a read error.

The chain carries TRBV13 and TRBJ2-4, with TRBD1 matching over 9 bases. The sample in question was CD4+ or CD8+ T cells sorted from blood, obtained in a trial of the OX40 agonist ivuxolimab. The TCR was taken from an adult with an advanced solid tumor such as melanoma, head and neck, liver or kidney cancer. The CDR3 DNA reads as TGTGCCAGCAGCCTAGGCGGGACAGGGCGGGACATTCAGTACTTC. Amino acids: CASSLGGTGRDIQYF.